The rows below give T cell receptor beta chains drawn from one sample of a study of blood T cell repertoires in COVID-19. Libraries were prepared by immunoSEQ multiplex PCR; TCRdb keeps only in-frame clonotypes and omits some of them. The data contain 110,000 to 150,000 clones, 80% of them singletons. Sequenced material: peripheral blood. These receptors were taken from a man between 65 and 85 years old who had recovered from COVID-19. Both conserved end residues are part of each CDR3. Each record gives: clone size, J gene, D gene, V gene, CDR3 length, CDR3 DNA, CDR3 protein. The D gene is left open where the match is weak. Clone sizes are given selectively: once, few, many, or a class where the clone is expanded.

.,TRBJ1-1,TRBD1,TRBV24-1,16,TGTGCCACCAGTGACCCCTCGACAGGGGGTCACACTGAAGCTTTCTTT,CATSDPSTGGHTEAFF
.,TRBJ2-7,TRBD2,TRBV7-2,17,TGTGCCAGCAGCTTAGCGCGGACTAGCGGGAGTTCCTACGAGCAGTACTTC,CASSLARTSGSSYEQYF
.,TRBJ1-2,.,TRBV5-1,11,TGCGCCAGCAGCTACGGTTCGGGTTACACCTTC,CASSYGSGYTF
.,TRBJ2-1,TRBD2,TRBV15,18,TGTGCCACCAGCGCACTAGCGGGAGGGCCTTTGGTTTACAATGAGCAGTTCTTC,CATSALAGGPLVYNEQFF
.,TRBJ1-1,.,TRBV10-3,13,TGTGCCATCAGAAGCGGACCCTCGGCTGAAGCTTTCTTT,CAIRSGPSAEAFF
.,TRBJ1-2,.,TRBV5-5,15,TGTGCCAGCAGCTTTTATTCGGGGGGCGACTATGGCTACACCTTC,CASSFYSGGDYGYTF
.,TRBJ1-4,.,TRBV10-3,13,TGTGCCACGGGACTCCCAAGTAATGAAAAACTGTTTTTT,CATGLPSNEKLFF
few,TRBJ1-4,.,TRBV7-9,14,TGTGCCAGCACCACCACCGGGCAGGGGACCCTTCTGTTTTTT,CASTTTGQGTLLFF
.,TRBJ2-6,.,TRBV28,15,TGTGCCAGCAGTTTACGCGGTGGTGGGGCCAACGTCCTGACTTTC,CASSLRGGGANVLTF
.,TRBJ2-1,.,TRBV19,16,TGTGCCAGTAGTATAGACGGACAGCTCTCCTACAATGAGCAGTTCTTC,CASSIDGQLSYNEQFF
.,TRBJ1-2,.,TRBV7-6,15,TGTGCCAGCAGCTTAGATGGAGGAGGGGGGGATGGCTACACCTTC,CASSLDGGGGDGYTF
.,TRBJ1-5,TRBD1,TRBV4-1,16,TGCGCCAGCAGCCTAGCCGGGACAGGCCTAAATCAGCCCCAGCATTTT,CASSLAGTGLNQPQHF
.,TRBJ2-2,TRBD2,TRBV6-2/TRBV6-3,15,TGTGCCAGCAGTCGAACTAGCGGGAGGGGCGGGGAGCTGTTTTTT,CASSRTSGRGGELFF
once,TRBJ2-2,.,TRBV7-2,14,TGTGCCAGCAGCTTTGCCAGTCGGGGCGGGGAGCTGTTTTTT,CASSFASRGGELFF
once,TRBJ1-6,.,TRBV28,16,TGTGCCAGCAGTACGGACAAGTTCTCCTATAATTCACCCCTCCACTTT,CASSTDKFSYNSPLHF
.,TRBJ1-1,.,TRBV27,11,TGTGCCAGCATGGGGGGCACTGAAGCTTTCTTT,CASMGGTEAFF
.,TRBJ2-3,.,TRBV21-1,11,TGTGCCAGCATACTAGTAGATACGCAGTATTTT,CASILVDTQYF
.,TRBJ1-2,.,TRBV6-5,15,TGTGCCAGCAGTTATTCCCCCTTGGGCGACTATGGCTACACCTTC,CASSYSPLGDYGYTF
few,TRBJ2-7,.,TRBV28,12,TGTGCCAGCAGTTCAGTAGGTGAGGGGCAGTACTTC,CASSSVGEGQYF
.,TRBJ2-7,.,TRBV6-2/TRBV6-3,15,TGTGCCAGCAGTATTGACTTGCGGGCGAGGGACGAGCAGTACTTC,CASSIDLRARDEQYF
.,TRBJ2-2,TRBD2,TRBV3-1/TRBV3-2,17,TGTGCCAGCAGCCCCGCCTTGGCGGGAGTGTTGGACGGGGAGCTGTTTTTT,CASSPALAGVLDGELFF
.,TRBJ2-1,.,TRBV10-3,14,TGTGCCATCAGTGCAGGGACATACGACAATGAGCAGTTCTTC,CAISAGTYDNEQFF
.,TRBJ1-2,.,TRBV29-1,15,TGCAGCGTTGAAGATCTTTCGAAGGGGTTCTATGGCTACACCTTC,CSVEDLSKGFYGYTF
.,TRBJ2-7,.,TRBV3-1/TRBV3-2,15,TGTGCCAGCAGCCAAGGACGCCTAGCCCTCTACGAGCAGTACTTC,CASSQGRLALYEQYF
.,TRBJ2-2,TRBD1,TRBV4-1,17,TGCGCCAGCAGCCAAGGGTATAGTAACAGGGGAACCGGGGAGCTGTTTTTT,CASSQGYSNRGTGELFF
.,TRBJ2-7,.,TRBV9,11,TGTGCCAGCAGCAGGGGTTTCGAGCAGTACTTC,CASSRGFEQYF
.,TRBJ2-2,TRBD2,TRBV5-8,17,TGTGCCAGCAGCTGGCCTAGCGGGAGGTTGCACACCGGGGAGCTGTTTTTT,CASSWPSGRLHTGELFF
.,TRBJ2-3,TRBD2,TRBV3-1/TRBV3-2,15,TGTGCCAGCAGCCAGGGGACTAGCGGGAGAGATACGCAGTATTTT,CASSQGTSGRDTQYF
.,TRBJ1-1,.,TRBV14,15,TGTGCCAGCAGCCTTTCTGGGGGGTTTTACACTGAAGCTTTCTTT,CASSLSGGFYTEAFF
.,TRBJ2-7,TRBD1,TRBV5-5,15,TGTGCCAGCAGCGGGGACAGGGCCTGGGGTCGCGAGCAGTACTTC,CASSGDRAWGREQYF
.,TRBJ2-1,TRBD2,TRBV14,18,TGTGCCAGCAGCCCCGGGGCTAGCGGGGGGAGCTCCTACAATGAGCAGTTCTTC,CASSPGASGGSSYNEQFF
.,TRBJ2-1,TRBD2,TRBV5-1,15,TGCGCCAGCAGCGTCCGGGAGGGCCGTTCTTATGAGCAGTTCTTC,CASSVREGRSYEQFF
.,TRBJ1-2,.,TRBV30,12,TGTGCCTGGGCCCCTGAGGACTATGGCTACACCTTC,CAWAPEDYGYTF
.,TRBJ1-1,.,TRBV30,14,TGTGCCTGGAGTGTACTCCGACAGCACACTGAAGCTTTCTTT,CAWSVLRQHTEAFF
many,TRBJ2-1,TRBD2,TRBV7-2,14,TGTGCCAGCAGCTTAAGACTAGCGATAAATGAGCAGTTCTTC,CASSLRLAINEQFF
.,TRBJ2-3,TRBD1,TRBV7-9,15,TGTGCCAGCAGCTCAGGGACAGGGGGAACAGATACGCAGTATTTT,CASSSGTGGTDTQYF
.,TRBJ2-7,TRBD1,TRBV11-2,15,TGTGCCAGCAGCCGACGGACAGGGGTCCTCTACGAGCAGTACTTC,CASSRRTGVLYEQYF
few,TRBJ2-7,.,TRBV7-9,13,TGTGCCAGCAGCTTATACAGGGACCACGAGCAGTACTTC,CASSLYRDHEQYF
once,TRBJ2-7,.,TRBV18,15,TGTGCCAGCTCACCCCTTGGCGGGGATTCCTACGAGCAGTACTTC,CASSPLGGDSYEQYF
.,TRBJ2-7,TRBD2,TRBV5-1,13,TGCGCCAGCAGGACTAGCGGGAGTTACGAGCAGTACTTC,CASRTSGSYEQYF
.,TRBJ1-1,.,TRBV6-5,14,TGTGCCAGCCGCCTCTTCAGGGGACCAACTGAAGCTTTCTTT,CASRLFRGPTEAFF